A selection of T cell receptor beta chains follows, all from one sample in a study of blood T cell repertoires in COVID-19. Method: immunoSEQ multiplex PCR; TCRdb's copy keeps in-frame clones and lacks some. The sample contains about 120,000 clones, roughly four fifths of which appear only once. Sequencing was done on a sample of peripheral blood. The receptors were gathered from a human donor in a cohort sampled during active COVID-19. Both conserved end residues are part of each CDR3. D genes are given only for firm matches. Rows give clone size only sometimes, using once, few, many, or a class for an expanded clone.

abundance,v_gene,d_gene,j_gene,CDR3aa,CDR3nt
NA,TRBV7-8,TRBD2,TRBJ2-2,CASSRVGLAGVTSGELFF,TGTGCCAGCAGCAGGGTGGGACTAGCGGGGGTTACTTCTGGGGAGCTGTTTTTT
once,TRBV9,NA,TRBJ1-5,CASSVGGAGFQPQHF,TGTGCCAGCAGCGTAGGGGGCGCAGGGTTTCAGCCCCAGCATTTT
NA,TRBV2,TRBD2,TRBJ2-4,CASRLGTSGNIQYF,TGTGCCAGCAGACTTGGGACTAGCGGGAACATTCAGTACTTC
NA,TRBV12-2,NA,TRBJ1-1,CASRLAGRNMNTEAFF,TGTGCAAGTCGCTTAGCGGGGCGGAACATGAACACTGAAGCTTTCTTT
NA,TRBV20-1,NA,TRBJ1-1,CSASFPSDTEAFF,TGCAGTGCTAGTTTCCCCTCGGACACTGAAGCTTTCTTT
NA,TRBV6-1,NA,TRBJ1-4,CASSEPGEKLFF,TGTGCCAGCAGTGAACCGGGTGAAAAACTGTTTTTT
NA,TRBV19,NA,TRBJ2-3,CASRLEGFGTDTQYF,TGTGCCAGTAGGCTGGAGGGGTTTGGGACAGATACGCAGTATTTT
NA,TRBV27,TRBD1,TRBJ2-3,CASSFLGGGTDTQYF,TGTGCCAGCAGTTTCCTAGGGGGCGGCACAGATACGCAGTATTTT
few,TRBV29-1,TRBD1,TRBJ2-3,CSVATGTGVPDTQYF,TGCAGCGTTGCCACTGGGACAGGGGTCCCAGATACGCAGTATTTT
NA,TRBV19,TRBD1,TRBJ2-5,CASSIGPGQGDETQYF,TGTGCCAGTAGTATAGGACCGGGACAGGGAGACGAGACCCAGTACTTC
NA,TRBV7-8,NA,TRBJ2-3,CASSPSEGGPQHTQYF,TGTGCCAGCAGCCCGTCAGAGGGGGGGCCCCAACATACGCAGTATTTT
NA,TRBV28,NA,TRBJ2-3,CASSLAGGTDTQYF,TGTGCCAGCAGTTTAGCAGGGGGCACAGATACGCAGTATTTT
NA,TRBV2,TRBD1,TRBJ1-1,CASSAGGKGTEAFF,TGTGCCAGCAGTGCAGGGGGAAAGGGCACTGAAGCTTTCTTT
NA,TRBV18,TRBD1,TRBJ2-1,CASSPLETGKFYNEQFF,TGTGCCAGCTCACCACTCGAGACAGGGAAGTTCTACAATGAGCAGTTCTTC
NA,TRBV5-1,NA,TRBJ2-2,CASSFGTGELFF,TGCGCCAGCAGCTTCGGTACCGGGGAGCTGTTTTTT
NA,TRBV23-1,NA,TRBJ2-2,CASSRAPRDWAGELFF,TGCGCCAGCAGTCGTGCGCCTCGGGACTGGGCCGGGGAGCTGTTTTTT
NA,TRBV5-5,NA,TRBJ1-2,CASSALGGGPNYGYTF,TGTGCCAGCAGCGCCCTAGGGGGGGGACCTAACTATGGCTACACCTTC